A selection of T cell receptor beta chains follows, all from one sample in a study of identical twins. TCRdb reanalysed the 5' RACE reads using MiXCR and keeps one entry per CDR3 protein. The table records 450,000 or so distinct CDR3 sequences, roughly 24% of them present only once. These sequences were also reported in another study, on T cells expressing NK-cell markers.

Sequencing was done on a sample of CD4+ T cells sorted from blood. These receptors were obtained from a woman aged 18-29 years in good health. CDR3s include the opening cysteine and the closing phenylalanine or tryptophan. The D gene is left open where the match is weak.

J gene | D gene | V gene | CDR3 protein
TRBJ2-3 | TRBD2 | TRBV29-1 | CSVTSSAWADTQYF
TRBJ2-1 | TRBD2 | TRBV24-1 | CATSRGGPSYNEQFF
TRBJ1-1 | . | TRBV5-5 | CASSLGHRMNTEAFF
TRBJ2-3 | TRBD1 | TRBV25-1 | CASSEFRTGTTDTQYF
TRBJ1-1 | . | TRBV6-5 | CASSYSRLGTEAFF
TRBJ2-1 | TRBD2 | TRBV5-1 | CASRTSGSAYNEQFF
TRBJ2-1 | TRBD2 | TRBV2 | CASRFSGSSYNEQFF
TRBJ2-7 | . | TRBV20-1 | CSASRSGLNEQYF
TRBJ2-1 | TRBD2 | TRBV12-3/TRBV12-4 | CASTPAGGKYNEQFF
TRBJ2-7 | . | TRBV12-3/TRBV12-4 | CASSSVHRSGEQYF
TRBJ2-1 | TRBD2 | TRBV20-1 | CSVISGNNEQFF
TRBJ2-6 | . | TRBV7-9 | CASSLDGSGANVLTF
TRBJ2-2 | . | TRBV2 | CASSEGTGTGELFF
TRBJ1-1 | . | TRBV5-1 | CASSPQDDTEAFF
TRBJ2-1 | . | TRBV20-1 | CSAQSSYDEQFF
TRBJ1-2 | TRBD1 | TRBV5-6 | CASSPLRQGVRDYGYTF
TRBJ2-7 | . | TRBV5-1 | CASSLTQLGGGEQYF
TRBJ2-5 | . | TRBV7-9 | CASSLSLGGTQYF
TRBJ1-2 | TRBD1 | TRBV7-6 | CASSSTGGKGYTF